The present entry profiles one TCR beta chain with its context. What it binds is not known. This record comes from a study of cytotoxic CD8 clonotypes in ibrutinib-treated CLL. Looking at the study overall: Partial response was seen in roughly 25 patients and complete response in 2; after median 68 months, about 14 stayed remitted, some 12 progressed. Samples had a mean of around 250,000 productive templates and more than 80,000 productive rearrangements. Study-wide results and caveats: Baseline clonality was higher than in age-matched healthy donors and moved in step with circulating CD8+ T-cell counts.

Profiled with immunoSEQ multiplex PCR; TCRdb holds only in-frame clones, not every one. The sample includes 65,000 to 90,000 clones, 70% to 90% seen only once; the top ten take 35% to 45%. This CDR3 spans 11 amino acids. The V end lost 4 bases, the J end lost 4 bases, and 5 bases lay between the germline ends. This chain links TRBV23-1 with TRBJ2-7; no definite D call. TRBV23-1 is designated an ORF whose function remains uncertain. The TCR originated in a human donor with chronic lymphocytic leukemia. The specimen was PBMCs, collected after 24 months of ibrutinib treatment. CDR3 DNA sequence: TGCGCCAGCAGTCTCGTTTACGAGCAGTACTTC. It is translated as CASSLVYEQYF.